Presented here are 30 T cell receptor beta chains from one specimen sequenced in a study of cytomegalovirus exposure and HLA in healthy donors. The primer mix had 60 Vbeta and 13 Jbeta primers. Sequenced by immunoSEQ multiplex PCR; TCRdb stores in-frame clones only, minus some. The sample carries around 170,000 clones, less than 80% recorded once. Source material: PBMCs. The receptors derive from a woman aged 40 to 50 in good health and CMV-seronegative.

This chain connects TRBV4-3 to TRBJ1-4; 11 nucleotides align to TRBD1. The trim removed 0 bases at V and 8 bases at J, leaving 8 bases unmatched. Germline assignment: CDR1 LGHNA and CDR2 YSLEER. CDR3 length equals 17 residues. CDR3 nucleotide sequence: TGCGCCAGCAGCCAAGATTTGGGGGACAGGGGGAAGGAAAAACTGTTTTTT. Residues: CASSQDLGDRGKEKLFF.

The rearrangement links TRBV6-5 to TRBJ2-7, with D unresolved. The germline V and J ends were trimmed by 7 bases and 4 bases, with 14 bases remaining between them. In germline, CDR1 is MNHEY, CDR2 SVGAGI. The CDR3 extends over 13 amino acids. The CDR3 nucleotides read TGTGCCAGCAATTATAGACTGGCTTACGAGCAGTACTTC. This translates into CASNYRLAYEQYF.

This chain joins TRBV19 and TRBJ2-5; 9 nucleotides agree with TRBD2. The germline CDR1 and CDR2 sequences are LNHDA and SQIVND (reference sequence). Unmatched junction bases numbered 11, after V lost 5 bases and J lost 7 bases. This CDR3 has 15 residues. CDR3 loop: CASSAPSGTGRTQYF. The CDR3 bases are TGTGCCAGTAGTGCCCCTAGCGGGACCGGGAGGACCCAGTACTTC.

This chain connects TRBV21-1 to TRBJ2-1; TRBD1 is the table's D call and was not checked against the DNA. TRBV21-1 is recorded as a pseudogene. CDR3 length: 13 residues. In DNA, the CDR3 is TGTGCCAGCAGCAAGCCACAGGAAAATGAGCAGTTCTTC. Protein sequence: CASSKPQENEQFF.

The CDR3 nucleotides are TGTGCTAGCCAGCGCGGGACAGGGGTGGTGCAGTACTTC. Its translation: CASQRGTGVVQYF. The J gene is TRBJ2-7, the V gene TRBV12-5; 10 bases map to TRBD1. V shed 9 bases and J 9 bases; nucleotides not matched to a gene: 11. Germline V gene sequence: CDR1 LGHNT, CDR2 FRNRAP. The CDR3 is 13 amino acids.

V is TRBV7-9 and J is TRBJ2-6, with 8 positions matching TRBD2. CDR1 SEHNR and CDR2 FQNEAQ come from the germline V gene (reference sequence). V was clipped by 4 bases and J by 2 bases; unmatched bases: 1. This CDR3 has 15 residues. CDR3 sequence (DNA): TGTGCCAGCAGCTCAGCGGGAGCTGGGGCCAACGTCCTGACTTTC. It encodes CASSSAGAGANVLTF.

The chain links TRBV15 to TRBJ2-7, with TRBD1 matching 8 bases. The CDR3 runs to 14 residues. The germline V gene encodes CDR1 LNHNV and CDR2 YYDKDF (reference sequence). The V and J ends lost 1 base and 3 bases, in that order; junction bases with no gene match: 2. The chain's CDR3 is CATSRATGDYEQYF. CDR3 nucleotides: TGTGCCACCAGCAGAGCGACAGGGGACTACGAGCAGTACTTC.

The chain employs TRBV5-1 and TRBJ2-5, with TRBD2 matching over 14 bases. Losses at the gene ends were 6 bases for V and 5 bases for J; bases not matched to a gene: 6. The V gene's germline CDR1 is SGHRS and CDR2 YFSETQ. This CDR3 is built from 15 residues. CDR3 sequence (DNA): TGCGCCAGCAAGACGGGACTAGCGGGAGCGGAGACCCAGTACTTC. This translates into CASKTGLAGAETQYF.

The V call is TRBV27, the J call TRBJ1-5; 8 bases line up with TRBD1. V gave up 6 bases and J gave up 4 bases; unmatched junction bases: 5. Per germline, CDR1 MNHEY and CDR2 SMNVEV (reference sequence). There are 14 residues in the CDR3. In DNA, the CDR3 is TGTGCCAGCAGCCCGGACAGGGTTAATCAGCCCCAGCATTTT. It codes for CASSPDRVNQPQHF.

This chain joins TRBV6-6 and TRBJ2-5; possibly TRBD2 for D (6 bases). Germline CDR1 MNHNY, CDR2 SVGAGI (reference sequence). Trimming took off 5 bases at V and 3 bases at J, with 16 bases between the two ends. The CDR3 is made up of 15 amino acids. CDR3 coding DNA: TGTGCCAGCAGTCGCACCCGGGGGTCAGAAGAGACCCAGTACTTC. Encoded protein: CASSRTRGSEETQYF.

The rearrangement uses TRBV5-1 and TRBJ2-7; tentative D call: TRBD1 (8 bases). The CDR3 contains 15 residues. V lost 4 bases and J lost 7, with 21 bases in between. Per the germline V gene, CDR1 is SGHRS and CDR2 is YFSETQ. The CDR3 coding sequence is TGCGCCAGCAGCCTCGGACAGGGTAGGGGGGGGGAGCAGTACTTC. This codes for CASSLGQGRGGEQYF.

The rearrangement joins TRBV7-2 to TRBJ1-2; TRBD1 agrees at 9 bases. The CDR3 covers 16 residues. V trimming: 0 bases; J trimming: 7 bases; junction bases outside the gene matches: 9. CDR1 and CDR2 from the germline V gene are SGHTA and FQGNSA. CDR3 coding DNA: TGTGCCAGCAGCTTAGCTCGCGGCGGACAGGGGACTGGCTACACCTTC. Amino acids: CASSLARGGQGTGYTF.

J is TRBJ1-2 and V is TRBV6-1; the match to TRBD1 covers 9 bases. Germline-derived CDR1 and CDR2 are MNHNS and SASEGT. V trimming: 6 bases; J trimming: 8 bases; junction bases outside the gene matches: 7. The length of the CDR3 is 13 residues. Written as DNA, the CDR3 is TGTGCCAGCAGCACACCACAGGGGGCGGGCTACACCTTC. As protein: CASSTPQGAGYTF.

This chain joins TRBV2 and TRBJ1-1; weak D call: TRBD1 (5 bases). Trimming stripped 3 bases from V and 0 bases from J, with 8 bases between. Germline CDR1 is SNHLY and CDR2 is FYNNEI. The CDR3 spans 14 residues. CDR3 nucleotide sequence: TGTGCCAGCAGTGATCGGGGGATGAACACTGAAGCTTTCTTT. This translates into CASSDRGMNTEAFF.

The rearrangement joins TRBV19 to TRBJ1-5; D gene ambiguous. From germline, CDR1 is LNHDA and CDR2 SQIVND (reference sequence). The CDR3 extends over 13 amino acids. V lost 6 bases, J lost 6 bases, and 12 bases lay in between. The CDR3 loop is CASREASRQPQHF. The DNA of the CDR3 is TGTGCCAGTAGGGAGGCAAGTCGTCAGCCCCAGCATTTT. Combining the CDR3 with reference TRBV19 and TRBJ1-5 gives the whole variable domain DGGITQSPKYLFRKEGQNVTLSCEQNLNHDAMYWYRQDPGQGLRLIYYSQIVNDFQKGDIAEGYSVSREKKESFPLTVTSAQKNPTAFYLCASREASRQPQHFGDGTRLSIL.

The rearrangement links TRBV5-1 to TRBJ1-1, with TRBD1 as a possible D gene (6 bases). Germline CDR1 SGHRS, CDR2 YFSETQ. V lost 4 bases and J lost 1, with 11 bases in between. The CDR3 spans 14 residues. CDR3 DNA sequence: TGCGCCAGCAGCACGACAGGAGGGAACACTGAAGCTTTCTTT. It encodes CASSTTGGNTEAFF.

J is TRBJ2-7 and V is TRBV28; D remains ambiguous. The ends were cut back, 5 bases at V and 5 bases at J, with 7 bases in the middle. CDR3 size: 11 residues. Germline V gene sequence: CDR1 MDHEN, CDR2 SYDVKM. The CDR3 region is CASSVENEQYF. CDR3 bases: TGTGCCAGCAGTGTAGAAAACGAGCAGTACTTC.

A single count supports this clone. J is TRBJ1-5 and V is TRBV7-8, with D perhaps TRBD1 (5 bases). The germline CDR1 and CDR2 sequences are SGHVS and FQNEAQ. The CDR3 loop spans 16 amino acids. V lost 2 bases, J lost 4 bases, and 15 bases lay in between. The CDR3 DNA reads TGTGCCAGCAGCTTAACTCTGCAGGGTTGGAATCAGCCCCAGCATTTT. Translation gives CASSLTLQGWNQPQHF. Full variable domain (missing parts from reference TRBV7-8 and TRBJ1-5): GAGVSQSPRYKVAKRGQDVALRCDPISGHVSLFWYQQALGQGPEFLTYFQNEAQLDKSGLPSDRFFAERPEGSVSTLKIQRTQQEDSAVYLCASSLTLQGWNQPQHFGDGTRLSIL.

The rearrangement uses TRBV19 and TRBJ2-2; 8 bases are shared with TRBD2. The V gene's germline CDR1 is LNHDA and CDR2 SQIVND (reference sequence). CDR3 length equals 15 residues. J was trimmed by 4 bases and V by 5 bases; bases with no gene match: 6. CDR3 nucleotides: TGTGCCAGTAGTCTACGGGGGGGCACCACCGGGGAGCTGTTTTTT. Amino acids: CASSLRGGTTGELFF. The variable domain in full, completed from reference TRBV19 and TRBJ2-2, reads DGGITQSPKYLFRKEGQNVTLSCEQNLNHDAMYWYRQDPGQGLRLIYYSQIVNDFQKGDIAEGYSVSREKKESFPLTVTSAQKNPTAFYLCASSLRGGTTGELFFGEGSRLTVL.

V is TRBV27 and J is TRBJ1-2; 12 bases are a match to TRBD1. Trimming at V came to 5 bases and at J to 4 bases, leaving 11 bases not matched to a gene. The CDR3 loop spans 17 amino acids. Germline-derived CDR1 and CDR2 are MNHEY and SMNVEV (reference sequence). The DNA for the CDR3 is TGTGCCAGCAGTACGGGGGGACAGGGGGCCCTATTCTATGGCTACACCTTC. Translated: CASSTGGQGALFYGYTF.

The chain carries TRBV7-9 and TRBJ2-7; D call uncertain. V lost 5 bases to trimming and J lost 2 bases, with 13 bases between them. The CDR3 length is 14 residues. The germline V gene has CDR1 SEHNR and CDR2 FQNEAQ (reference sequence). Here the CDR3 reads CASSPATKTYEQYF. CDR3 DNA sequence: TGTGCCAGCAGCCCGGCGACAAAAACCTACGAGCAGTACTTC.

The chain employs TRBV1 and TRBJ2-5; TRBD1 is taken as the D call from the table, unchecked against the DNA. TRBV1 is flagged as a pseudogene. The CDR3 spans 14 residues. The CDR3 sequence is CTSSTTTGRETQYF. The DNA of the CDR3 is TGCACCAGCAGCACCACGACAGGGAGAGAGACCCAGTACTTC.

This sequence joins TRBV5-1 and TRBJ1-1, with D perhaps TRBD1 (6 bases). This CDR3 spans 15 amino acids. Between the trimmed V and J ends, which lost 7 bases and 0 bases, there was a span of 16 bases. The V gene's germline CDR1 is SGHRS and CDR2 YFSETQ. The CDR3 loop is CASSLAQGMNTEAFF. For the CDR3, the DNA is TGCGCCAGCTCTCTGGCACAGGGCATGAACACTGAAGCTTTCTTT.

This clone was detected only a few times. The chain has TRBV5-1 and TRBJ1-3; 7 bases fit TRBD1. The germline V gene has CDR1 SGHRS and CDR2 YFSETQ. Unmatched junction bases numbered 3, after V lost 2 bases and J lost 1 base. There are 15 residues in the CDR3. The CDR3 loop is CASSLPTGSGNTIYF. CDR3 nucleotide sequence: TGCGCCAGCAGCTTACCGACAGGGTCTGGAAACACCATATATTTT.

The CDR3 sequence: CAWSKWDRVNTEAFF. DNA of the CDR3: TGTGCCTGGAGTAAATGGGACAGAGTGAACACTGAAGCTTTCTTT. The chain recombines TRBV30 with TRBJ1-1; 7 bases fit TRBD1. The trim removed 2 bases at V and 0 bases at J, leaving 6 bases unmatched. The CDR3 has 15 amino acids. Looked up from germline, CDR1 is GTSNPN and CDR2 is SVGIG (reference sequence).

This clone was observed a handful of times. The CDR3 sequence is CASSLDRLGVYEQYF. Here the CDR3 DNA reads TGCGCCAGCAGCTTGGACCGGCTAGGCGTCTACGAGCAGTACTTC. The V call is TRBV5-1, the J call TRBJ2-7; D is ambiguous. V was clipped by 0 bases and J by 3 bases, with 13 bases between them. Germline V gives CDR1 SGHRS, CDR2 YFSETQ. The CDR3 runs to 15 residues. Drawing the rest from reference TRBV5-1 and TRBJ2-7, the complete variable domain is KAGVTQTPRYLIKTRGQQVTLSCSPISGHRSVSWYQQTPGQGLQFLFEYFSETQRNKGNFPGRFSGRQFSNSRSEMNVSTLELGDSALYLCASSLDRLGVYEQYFGPGTRLTVT.

The chain carries TRBV19 and TRBJ1-5, with 7 bases that match TRBD1. Germline loops: CDR1 LNHDA, CDR2 SQIVND (reference sequence). CDR3 length: 19 amino acids. After removal of 1 base from V and 8 bases from J, the junction contained 20 bases not matched to a gene. The CDR3 loop is CASSIARGQTSAGLEPQHF. The CDR3 DNA sequence: TGTGCCAGTAGTATAGCTCGGGGACAGACCTCGGCGGGCTTGGAGCCCCAGCATTTT.

The V gene is TRBV5-6, the J gene TRBJ2-3; TRBD2 agrees at 8 bases. Germline V gene lookup returns CDR1 SGHDT and CDR2 YYEEEE. V trimming: 4 bases; J trimming: 0 bases; junction bases outside the gene matches: 7. The CDR3 is 16 amino acids. CDR3 sequence: CASSLYGGVSTDTQYF. The DNA of the CDR3 is TGTGCCAGCAGCCTATACGGGGGGGTAAGCACAGATACGCAGTATTTT.

V is TRBV7-9 and J is TRBJ1-1; 7 nucleotides match TRBD1. Unmatched junction bases numbered 13, after V lost 8 bases and J lost 1 base. The CDR3 spans 16 residues. Per germline, CDR1 SEHNR and CDR2 FQNEAQ (reference sequence). DNA for the CDR3: TGTGCCAGCCCCATTGACAGGGACGGAGGGAACACTGAAGCTTTCTTT. Its translation: CASPIDRDGGNTEAFF.

The DNA for the CDR3 is TGTGCCAGCAGCTCCTGGACTAGCGGAACCCACAATGAGCAGTTCTTC. The encoded protein is CASSSWTSGTHNEQFF. The V gene is TRBV7-9, the J gene TRBJ2-1; 10 positions agree with TRBD2. Germline CDR1 reads SEHNR; CDR2 reads FQNEAQ (reference sequence). The trim removed 4 bases at V and 5 bases at J, leaving 8 bases unmatched. The CDR3 is 16 amino acids.